The next 27 T cell receptor beta chains were all read from a single sample in a study of T cell responses to AZD1222 COVID-19 vaccine. TCRdb's copy holds only in-frame clones and misses some; the assay was immunoSEQ multiplex PCR. The sample contains about 130,000 clones, around 83% of which appear only once. The sequencing here drew on peripheral blood, taken on day 0 of AZD1222 vaccination. The receptors derive from an adult in good health.

The chain joins TRBV19 to TRBJ2-1, with TRBD2 matching over 12 bases. Germline loops: CDR1 LNHDA, CDR2 SQIVND (reference sequence). The ends lost 3 bases at V and 4 bases at J; junction bases unmatched: 7. This CDR3 is 17 amino acids long. DNA of the CDR3: TGTGCCAGTAGTATCTCACTAGCGGGGGGTAAATACAATGAGCAGTTCTTC. It specifies CASSISLAGGKYNEQFF.

This clone came up once. V gene TRBV6-2 or TRBV6-3 combines with J gene TRBJ2-3; 8 nucleotides match TRBD2. The germline V gene encodes CDR1 MNHEY and CDR2 SVGEGT. CDR3 length: 15 residues. The V segment lost 2 bases and the J segment 3 bases; nucleotides outside the gene matches: 4. DNA for the CDR3: TGTGCCAGCAGTTACCACACTAGCGGAACAGATACGCAGTATTTT. Translation: CASSYHTSGTDTQYF.

V gene TRBV5-1 combines with J gene TRBJ2-7, with D unresolved. CDR3 length equals 13 residues. Trimming took 0 bases from V and 7 from J, leaving 11 bases between them. The V gene's germline CDR1 is SGHRS and CDR2 YFSETQ. Here the CDR3 reads CASSLEGSTEQYF. Here the CDR3 DNA reads TGCGCCAGCAGCTTGGAAGGGTCCACAGAGCAGTACTTC.

The chain has TRBV7-8 and TRBJ1-1; no clear D gene. Trimming removed 3 bases at V and 0 bases at J, with 8 bases between. CDR1 SGHVS and CDR2 FQNEAQ come from the germline V gene. The CDR3 totals 14 residues. The DNA of the CDR3 is TGTGCCAGCAGCTTGAGGCTCATGAACACTGAAGCTTTCTTT. Translating gives CASSLRLMNTEAFF.

The V call is TRBV18, the J call TRBJ2-7, with 7 bases identical to TRBD2. Unmatched junction bases numbered 4, after V lost 0 bases and J lost 5 bases. The V gene's germline CDR1 is KGHSH and CDR2 LQKENI. CDR3 length equals 14 residues. The CDR3 region is CASSPPGGADEQYF. CDR3 coding DNA: TGTGCCAGCTCACCACCGGGAGGGGCTGACGAGCAGTACTTC.

There are a few counts of this clone. The V gene is TRBV7-2, the J gene TRBJ1-2; the D is unclear. Germline CDR1 SGHTA, CDR2 FQGNSA. CDR3 length: 13 amino acids. V lost 5 bases and J lost 6, with 13 bases in between. This chain's CDR3 is CASSADRFDGYTF. The DNA for the CDR3 is TGTGCCAGCAGCGCTGACCGTTTTGATGGCTACACCTTC.

The genes are TRBV4-3 and TRBJ2-4; 7 bases fit TRBD2. CDR3 length equals 17 residues. Germline V gives CDR1 LGHNA, CDR2 YSLEER. V shed 1 base and J 0 bases; nucleotides not matched to a gene: 6. The CDR3 region is CASSQAWLAVAKNIQYF. The CDR3 DNA sequence: TGCGCCAGCAGCCAAGCGTGGCTAGCGGTAGCCAAAAACATTCAGTACTTC.

The V call is TRBV6-6, the J call TRBJ1-2, with unresolved D. The CDR3 is made up of 13 amino acids. V lost 6 bases, J lost 6 bases, and 14 bases lay in between. Germline CDR1 reads MNHNY; CDR2 reads SVGAGI (reference sequence). The CDR3 nucleotides are TGTGCCAGCAGCTCTACAAACCAAAATGGCTACACCTTC. It encodes CASSSTNQNGYTF.

This sequence joins TRBV9 and TRBJ2-1; TRBD2 matches at 8 bases. Trimming cost V 3 bases and J 0 bases; bases outside gene matches: 5. The CDR3 sequence is 16 residues long. The germline V gene encodes CDR1 SGDLS and CDR2 YYNGEE. Written as DNA, the CDR3 is TGTGCCAGCAGCGCTAGCGGGCTTAGCTCCTACAATGAGCAGTTCTTC. Amino acids: CASSASGLSSYNEQFF.

The V gene is TRBV5-1, the J gene TRBJ2-2; tentative D call: TRBD2 (6 bases). This CDR3 has 16 amino acids. Trimming pared 0 bases from V and 1 base from J, leaving 10 bases between. The germline gives CDR1 SGHRS, CDR2 YFSETQ. The CDR3: CASSLVFGGNTGELFF. CDR3 coding DNA: TGCGCCAGCAGCTTGGTTTTCGGGGGGAACACCGGGGAGCTGTTTTTT.

The rearrangement links TRBV11-2 to TRBJ2-5, with 8 bases that match TRBD1. Germline V gene data show CDR1 as SGHAT and CDR2 as FQNNGV. The CDR3 contains 14 residues. The trim removed 1 base at V and 5 bases at J, leaving 3 bases unmatched. In nucleotides, the CDR3 is TGTGCCAGCAGCTTAGGGACAGGGCGGGAGACCCAGTACTTC. It translates to CASSLGTGRETQYF.

This rearrangement joins TRBV11-1 to TRBJ2-5; D remains ambiguous. This CDR3 has 13 amino acids. V was pared by 0 bases and J by 5 bases, with 7 bases between. Germline V CDR1 and CDR2: SGHAT, FQDESV (reference sequence). CDR3 sequence: CASSLAHGETQYF. In DNA form, the CDR3 reads TGTGCCAGCAGCTTAGCCCACGGGGAGACCCAGTACTTC. The full variable domain, completed using reference TRBV11-1 and TRBJ2-5, is EAEVAQSPRYKITEKSQAVAFWCDPISGHATLYWYRQILGQGPELLVQFQDESVVDDSQLPKDRFSAERLKGVDSTLKIQPAELGDSAMYLCASSLAHGETQYFGPGTRLLVL.

The chain combines TRBV12-3 or TRBV12-4 with TRBJ2-7, with 9 bases aligning to TRBD2. CDR3 size: 13 residues. Unmatched junction bases numbered 6, after V lost 6 bases and J lost 6 bases. For the CDR3, the DNA is TGTGCCAGCAGGCGGGGGGGGCACAGCGAGCAGTACTTC. This gives the protein CASRRGGHSEQYF.

This clone was seen only once. The V call is TRBV21-1, the J call TRBJ2-7; the table gives TRBD1 as D, unverified against the DNA. TRBV21-1 is a pseudogene. The CDR3 consists of 14 residues. CDR3 in amino acids: CASSKDRAPYEQYF. The CDR3 DNA reads TGTGCCAGCAGCAAAGACAGGGCACCCTACGAGCAGTACTTC.

The gene calls are TRBV5-6 and TRBJ1-1; D call uncertain. CDR1 SGHDT and CDR2 YYEEEE come from the germline V gene. Trimming shortened V by 2 bases and J by 5 bases, and 13 bases separated the two germline ends. The CDR3 runs 14 residues. The CDR3 protein is CASSLEGVGTEAFF. CDR3 DNA sequence: TGTGCCAGCAGCTTAGAGGGCGTCGGGACTGAAGCTTTCTTT.

This chain connects TRBV5-1 to TRBJ1-6; 7 bases match TRBD1. Germline V CDR1 and CDR2: SGHRS, YFSETQ. The junction had 11 bases not matched to a gene; V was cut back by 4 bases and J by 7 bases. The CDR3 runs to 16 residues. The CDR3 DNA sequence: TGCGCCAGCAGCGGATTAGATGAACAGGGGAATTCACCCCTCCACTTT. Its translation: CASSGLDEQGNSPLHF.

This clone has a handful of counts. The chain links TRBV6-5 to TRBJ1-4, with 8 bases that match TRBD1. CDR3 length: 14 amino acids. Germline lookup yields CDR1 MNHEY and CDR2 SVGAGI. V lost 6 bases, J lost 6 bases, and 6 bases stayed unmatched. CDR3 DNA: TGTGCCAGCAGGGCGGACAGGGAACATGAAAAACTGTTTTTT. This codes for CASRADREHEKLFF.

This clone was observed a few times. The chain combines TRBV5-1 with TRBJ1-2; maybe TRBD1 (5 bases). Trimming took off 0 bases at V and 4 bases at J, with 10 bases between the two ends. This CDR3 is built from 14 residues. Germline CDR1 reads SGHRS; CDR2 reads YFSETQ. CDR3 nucleotides: TGCGCCAGCAGCTTGGCGGGACCAATCTATGGCTACACCTTC. Protein sequence: CASSLAGPIYGYTF.

The chain couples TRBV28 to TRBJ1-2; D possibly corresponds to TRBD1 (5 bases). Looked up from germline, CDR1 is MDHEN and CDR2 is SYDVKM. The CDR3 spans 12 residues. The V and J ends lost 6 bases and 4 bases respectively, with 9 bases between them. As DNA, the CDR3 is TGTGCCAGCAGCTCAGGGACCTATGGCTACACCTTC. This translates into CASSSGTYGYTF.

V gene TRBV7-2 combines with J gene TRBJ2-7; TRBD2 aligns across 11 bases. Unmatched junction bases numbered 6, after V lost 7 bases and J lost 1 base. Germline V CDR1 and CDR2: SGHTA, FQGNSA. The CDR3 spans 15 residues. The CDR3 here is CASKLAGGPSYEQYF. CDR3 nucleotides: TGTGCCAGCAAATTAGCGGGAGGGCCATCCTACGAGCAGTACTTC.

The chain has TRBV30 and TRBJ2-2, with no clear D. This CDR3 comprises 14 residues. Germline CDR1 GTSNPN, CDR2 SVGIG (reference sequence). Trimming shortened V by 4 bases and J by 6 bases, and 15 bases separated the two germline ends. CDR3: CAWKGPGEPGELFF. CDR3 bases: TGTGCCTGGAAAGGGCCAGGCGAGCCCGGGGAGCTGTTTTTT.

The chain employs TRBV6-4 and TRBJ1-1; D gene uncertain. Germline V gene data show CDR1 as MRHNA and CDR2 as SNTAGT. The ends were cut back, 8 bases at V and 0 bases at J, with 13 bases in the middle. There are 14 residues in the CDR3. CDR3 sequence (DNA): TGTGCCAGCTCCTTTAGCTTTTTGAACACTGAAGCTTTCTTT. Its translation: CASSFSFLNTEAFF.

The CDR3, as DNA: TGTGCCAGCAGTTTACTTTCCCGGGCGGGGGAAAAACTGTTTTTT. This codes for CASSLLSRAGEKLFF. This chain uses TRBV27 with TRBJ1-4; no definite D call. This CDR3 is built from 15 residues. Germline V lookup: CDR1 MNHEY, CDR2 SMNVEV (reference sequence). The ends were cut back, 2 bases at V and 8 bases at J, with 15 bases in the middle.

The rearrangement links TRBV28 to TRBJ2-1; 7 positions match TRBD2. Trimming removed 5 bases from V and 0 bases from J; junction bases left unmatched: 22. The CDR3 is 21 residues long. In germline, CDR1 is MDHEN, CDR2 SYDVKM. CDR3 amino acids: CASSPLAGLPSYRSSYNEQFF. The CDR3 DNA reads TGTGCCAGCAGTCCCCTTGCGGGACTACCTTCATATAGGAGCTCCTACAATGAGCAGTTCTTC.

In DNA form, the CDR3 reads TGCGCCAGCAGCCCGGGACAGGGAAGACACTCTGGAAACACCATATATTTT. This codes for CASSPGQGRHSGNTIYF. V gene TRBV5-1 combines with J gene TRBJ1-3; 9 nucleotides align to TRBD1. The CDR3 is 17 amino acids. Germline V CDR1 and CDR2: SGHRS, YFSETQ. V lost 4 bases to trimming and J lost 0 bases; unmatched junction nucleotides: 8.

The chain has TRBV20-1 and TRBJ2-7; 9 nucleotides align to TRBD2. The J segment lost 4 bases and the V segment lost 3 bases, leaving 7 bases of the junction unmatched. The CDR3 has 14 amino acids. The germline V gene encodes CDR1 DFQATT and CDR2 SNEGSKA (reference sequence). The CDR3, as DNA: TGCAGTGCTAGTTTTATTAGCGGGAGTTACGAGCAGTACTTC. Translating gives CSASFISGSYEQYF.

This clone was observed a few times. The V gene is TRBV28, the J gene TRBJ1-6; D is unclear. There are 12 residues in the CDR3. Germline loops: CDR1 MDHEN, CDR2 SYDVKM. Trimming pared 8 bases from V and 9 bases from J, leaving 11 bases between. The CDR3 protein is CASYSSGSPLHF. The DNA for the CDR3 is TGTGCCAGCTATTCAAGTGGTTCACCCCTCCACTTT.